A single sample is the source of the 7 T cell receptor beta chains below, sequenced in a study of T cell clonotyping in hematopoietic cell transplantation. Assay used: immunoSEQ multiplex PCR; TCRdb lists only in-frame clones, some missing. The table records about 21,000 clones, roughly 90% of them present only once. Time point here: recipient sample about 28 days before transplant, after cytoreduction. The sequencing here drew on peripheral blood mononuclear cells, taken before stem cell transplant. The receptors originated from a young man with biphenotypic leukemia. Some clones in this sample may be carry-over from other donors' samples.

The V call is TRBV6-5, the J call TRBJ1-4; D is uncertain. The CDR3 spans 15 residues. Germline CDR1 MNHEY, CDR2 SVGAGI. V was shortened by 7 bases and J by 2 bases, with 14 bases between the two germline ends. The CDR3 is CASTENYSTNEKLFF. The CDR3, as DNA: TGTGCCAGCACCGAAAACTATAGTACTAATGAAAAACTGTTTTTT.

The chain links TRBV19 to TRBJ1-1; D is uncertain. Trimming removed 5 bases from V and 5 bases from J, with 15 bases in between. The CDR3 consists of 14 residues. CDR1 is LNHDA and CDR2 is SQIVND in the germline V gene (reference sequence). The CDR3 DNA reads as TGTGCCAGTAGTGATCGCCTCGGGGTAACTGAAGCTTTCTTT. This gives the protein CASSDRLGVTEAFF.

V and J are TRBV27 and TRBJ1-5; D may be TRBD1 (6 bases). The germline V gene has CDR1 MNHEY and CDR2 SMNVEV (reference sequence). CDR3 length equals 15 residues. The V end was cut by 6 bases, the J end by 8 bases, with 20 bases between. The CDR3 sequence is CASSSGGAGGKPQHF. CDR3 nucleotides: TGTGCCAGCAGCTCCGGGGGGGCGGGGGGAAAGCCCCAGCATTTT.

The rearrangement joins TRBV30 to TRBJ1-2; tentative D call: TRBD1 (5 bases). CDR1 is GTSNPN and CDR2 is SVGIG in the germline V gene (reference sequence). The CDR3 runs 14 residues. V was trimmed by 6 bases and J by 2 bases, leaving 16 bases between them. The DNA of the CDR3 is TGTGCCTGTCGTAGGGGTGGACCCAACTATGGCTACACCTTC. The encoded protein is CACRRGGPNYGYTF.

The V call is TRBV7-9, the J call TRBJ1-5; 7 bases are a match to TRBD1. Trimming removed 6 bases from V and 1 base from J; junction bases left unmatched: 9. Germline CDR1 and CDR2: SEHNR and FQNEAQ (reference sequence). The CDR3 sequence is 16 residues long. Here the CDR3 reads CASSSTGLGSNQPQHF. CDR3 DNA: TGTGCCAGCAGTTCGACAGGGCTAGGGAGCAATCAGCCCCAGCATTTT.

This clone has a single count. Written as DNA, the CDR3 is TGTGCCAGTAGTATAGTGGGGACAGGGAGCGAGACCCAGTACTTC. It yields the protein CASSIVGTGSETQYF. The chain has TRBV19 and TRBJ2-5; 9 bases map to TRBD1. Losses at the gene ends were 1 base for V and 5 bases for J; bases not matched to a gene: 5. From germline, CDR1 is LNHDA and CDR2 SQIVND (reference sequence). The CDR3 sequence is 15 residues long. Complete variable domain (other parts from reference TRBV19 and TRBJ2-5): DGGITQSPKYLFRKEGQNVTLSCEQNLNHDAMYWYRQDPGQGLRLIYYSQIVNDFQKGDIAEGYSVSREKKESFPLTVTSAQKNPTAFYLCASSIVGTGSETQYFGPGTRLLVL.

Worth noting for this clone: The junction and the germline gene differ at one end; a read error may be behind it. The rearrangement joins TRBV7-7 to TRBJ1-1; TRBD1 is a possible D gene (5 bases). Germline CDR1 is SSHAT and CDR2 is FNYEAQ (reference sequence). This CDR3 is 14 amino acids long. The CDR3: CASSPMGGNTEAFF. For the CDR3, the DNA is TGTGCTAGCAGCCCAATGGGGGGGAATACTGAAGCTTTCTTT. The full variable domain, rest sourced from reference TRBV7-7 and TRBJ1-1, is GAGVSQSPRYKVTKRGQDVTLRCDPISSHATLYWYQQALGQGPEFLTYFNYEAQPDKSGLPSDRFSAERPEGSISTLTIQRTEQRDSAMYRCASSPMGGNTEAFFGQGTRLTVV.